The present entry profiles one TCR beta chain with its context. The source of the sample is a study of blood T cell repertoires in COVID-19. Germline V gene sequence: CDR1 PRHDT, CDR2 FYEKMQ (reference sequence). The J segment lost 3 bases and the V segment lost 5 bases, leaving 5 bases of the junction unmatched. CDR3 length: 15 residues. Assay: immunoSEQ multiplex PCR; the TCRdb copy retains only in-frame clones and omits some. Among about 96,000 clones, roughly 83% were seen once, and the ten largest hold around 15%. V gene TRBV13 combines with J gene TRBJ2-1, with 9 bases that match TRBD2. Sequencing used peripheral blood. This TCR derives from a woman in her sixties or seventies with acute or convalescent COVID-19. In nucleotides, the CDR3 is TGTGCCAGCAGCCACGGGACTAGCAGCTACAATGAGCAGTTCTTC. Its translation is CASSHGTSSYNEQFF. The full variable domain, with the rest looked up from reference TRBV13 and TRBJ2-1, is AAGVIQSPRHLIKEKRETATLKCYPIPRHDTVYWYQQGPGQDPQFLISFYEKMQSDKGSIPDRFSAQQFSDYHSELNMSSLELGDSALYFCASSHGTSSYNEQFFGPGTRLTVL.